A selection of T cell receptor beta chains follows, all from one sample in a study of patients and donors after allogeneic stem cell transplantation. TCRdb called the RT-PCR reads again in MiXCR, with one record for every CDR3 protein. The table includes 800,000 to 1,000,000 distinct CDR3 sequences, 15% to 20% detected once. Input material: blood, either unsorted or a sorted T cell fraction (not recorded which). All receptors derive from a human donor who was either an allogeneic HSCT recipient or a stem cell or donor lymphocyte infusion donor (not recorded which). It is not recorded whose cells these are; they may come from a transplant donor. Each CDR3 is given with its conserved first and last residue. A D gene is named only where the DNA matches it firmly. Clone sizes are given selectively: once, few, many, or a class where the clone is expanded.

v_call,d_call,j_call,clone_size,cdr3_aa
TRBV3-1,TRBD2,TRBJ2-1,few,CASSQTGTRVSEQFF
TRBV29-1,TRBD1,TRBJ1-2,-,CSVDEGGADHGYTF
TRBV24-1,-,TRBJ2-3,few,CATSDTAESTDTQYF
TRBV6-1,-,TRBJ2-7,-,CASSPVTGYRYEQYF
TRBV20-1,-,TRBJ2-7,few,CSATFTRTSDEQYF
TRBV20-1,-,TRBJ2-5,-,CSVTLEQIGTQYF
TRBV29-1,TRBD1,TRBJ1-1,few,CSVNRGTEAFF
TRBV6-1,TRBD2,TRBJ2-3,few,CASSEFFGAGGWYTQYF
TRBV5-1,-,TRBJ2-1,few,CASSLRLGFNEQFF
TRBV6-2/TRBV6-3,TRBD2,TRBJ2-6,-,CASSYSSRASGLSGANVLTF
TRBV20-1,-,TRBJ1-2,few,CSATDTNYGYTF
TRBV7-8,TRBD2,TRBJ2-1,few,CASQGAGELNEQFF
TRBV14,TRBD2,TRBJ2-3,-,CASRSLAGADTQYF
TRBV24-1,TRBD2,TRBJ2-7,many,CATSRAGGSHEQYF
TRBV30,-,TRBJ2-5,-,CAWRGWGRGRETQYF
TRBV10-3,-,TRBJ1-2,-,CAITPGSQDFGYTF
TRBV30,-,TRBJ1-1,-,CASRPAFF
TRBV4-1,-,TRBJ1-3,few,CASSQDGTGSGNTIYF
TRBV5-5,-,TRBJ2-3,-,CASSFSTRSTDTQYF
TRBV7-8,TRBD2,TRBJ2-3,-,CASSRRSGGAPTDTQYF
TRBV12-3/TRBV12-4,TRBD2,TRBJ2-1,-,CASSGSGGGGESRNEQFF
TRBV18,-,TRBJ2-5,few,CASSPASGETQYF
TRBV12-3/TRBV12-4,-,TRBJ1-2,few,CASSSLRGDPYGYTF
TRBV18,-,TRBJ1-4,few,CASSHPRDGKLFF
TRBV12-3/TRBV12-4,-,TRBJ2-5,-,CASSIPLETQYF
TRBV6-5,-,TRBJ2-7,-,CASSYVGGNGYEQYF
TRBV30,-,TRBJ2-7,-,CAALRRDYEQYF
TRBV6-5,-,TRBJ1-1,-,CASSGGGAAFF
TRBV6-1,TRBD1,TRBJ1-2,few,CASDRVANYGYTF
TRBV29-1,-,TRBJ1-1,-,CSAGRERTEAFF
TRBV13,TRBD1,TRBJ1-6,-,CASSPQGGFSPLHF
TRBV7-3,-,TRBJ2-3,-,CASSPGLKDTQYF
TRBV20-1,-,TRBJ2-1,many,CSASLLGNALNEQFF
TRBV27,-,TRBJ1-1,few,CASSPLHRGTEAFF
TRBV12-3/TRBV12-4,-,TRBJ1-2,-,CASTWGYYSYTF
TRBV30,TRBD1,TRBJ1-4,-,CAWSVRLDRDNEKLFF
TRBV5-1,TRBD2,TRBJ2-7,-,CASSRAGTSLSPAYEQYF
TRBV12-3/TRBV12-4,TRBD1,TRBJ1-5,few,CASSLGGGARQPQHF
TRBV5-1,-,TRBJ1-2,few,CASSGDTDRSYGYTF
TRBV20-1,-,TRBJ1-1,-,CSARDRGSSAFF
TRBV29-1,-,TRBJ2-7,-,CSVEVLGVSYEQYF
TRBV20-1,-,TRBJ2-6,few,CSARDSPRQNSGANVLTF